The source of this TCR beta chain is a study of vaccination and CD4 T cells after COVID-19. Study-level findings and limits: For SARS-CoV-2-reactive clonotypes, the median went from 21 to 38, a nonsignificant increase.

The Oncomine TCR Beta short-read assay sequenced DNA from cultured CD4+ T cells. TCRdb independently ran MiXCR on the PCR reads; one entry per CDR3 protein. Here the sample spans 2,500 to 3,500 distinct CDR3 sequences, under 55% being singletons. In this sample, this clonotype turned up once. Its cognate antigen is unknown. Treatment here: roughly 10-day PBMC culture with coronavirus spike peptide pools or control peptides (ViraFEST assay). Deletions cut 0 bases from V and 7 bases from J, with 19 bases between. The CDR3 consists of 17 residues. In germline, CDR1 is KGHSH, CDR2 LQKENI. This sequence originates from a human donor who had recovered from COVID-19. This chain uses TRBV18 with TRBJ2-1; D tentatively reads TRBD1 or TRBD2 (6 bases each). Sequencing was performed on CD4+ T cells from blood, cultured in vitro. The CDR3 loop is CASSPPVWGANLNEQFF. As DNA, the CDR3 is TGTGCCAGCTCACCACCAGTATGGGGGGCGAATCTAAATGAGCAGTTCTTC.